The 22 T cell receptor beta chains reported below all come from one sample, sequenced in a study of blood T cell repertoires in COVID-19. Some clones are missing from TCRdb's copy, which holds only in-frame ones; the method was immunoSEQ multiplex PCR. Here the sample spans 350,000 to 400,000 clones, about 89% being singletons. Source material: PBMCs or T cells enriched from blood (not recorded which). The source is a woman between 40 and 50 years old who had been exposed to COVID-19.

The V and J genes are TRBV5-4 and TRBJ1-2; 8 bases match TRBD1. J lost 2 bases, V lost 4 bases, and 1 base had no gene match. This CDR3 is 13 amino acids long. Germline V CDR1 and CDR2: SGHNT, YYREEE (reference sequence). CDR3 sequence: CASSGQGNYGYTF. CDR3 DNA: TGTGCCAGCAGCGGACAGGGAAACTATGGCTACACCTTC.

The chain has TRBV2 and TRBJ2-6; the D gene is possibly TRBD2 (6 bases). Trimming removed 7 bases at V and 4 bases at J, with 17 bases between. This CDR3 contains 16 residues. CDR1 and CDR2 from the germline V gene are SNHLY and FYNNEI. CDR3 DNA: TGTGCCAGCACCTTCAACGGGGGTACAGGGGCCAACGTCCTGACTTTC. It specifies CASTFNGGTGANVLTF.

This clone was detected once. The CDR3 sequence is CASSPFALAGGPNTGELFF. The CDR3 bases are TGTGCCAGCTCACCATTCGCGCTAGCGGGGGGCCCTAACACCGGGGAGCTGTTTTTT. This chain links TRBV18 with TRBJ2-2, with 11 bases fitting TRBD2. The CDR3 is made up of 19 amino acids. V shed 2 bases, J shed 2 bases, and the junction held 10 bases outside the gene matches. The germline CDR1 and CDR2 sequences are KGHSH and LQKENI.

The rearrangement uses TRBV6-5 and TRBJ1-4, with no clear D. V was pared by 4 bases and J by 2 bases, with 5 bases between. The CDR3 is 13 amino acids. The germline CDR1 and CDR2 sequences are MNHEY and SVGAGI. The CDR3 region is CASSWATNEKLFF. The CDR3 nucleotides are TGTGCCAGCAGTTGGGCGACTAATGAAAAACTGTTTTTT.

The CDR3 bases are TGTGCCAGCAGCTCCTACCTTAGCGGGATGAATGAGCAGTTCTTC. Residues: CASSSYLSGMNEQFF. V usage is TRBV11-3 and J usage is TRBJ2-1, with 8 nucleotides matching TRBD2. Germline V lookup: CDR1 SGHNT, CDR2 YENEEA. The CDR3 loop spans 15 amino acids. V lost 4 bases and J lost 7; bases outside the gene matches: 9.

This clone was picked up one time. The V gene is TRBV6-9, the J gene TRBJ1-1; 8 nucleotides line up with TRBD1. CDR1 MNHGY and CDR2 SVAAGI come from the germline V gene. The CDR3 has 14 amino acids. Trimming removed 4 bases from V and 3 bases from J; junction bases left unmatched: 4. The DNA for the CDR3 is TGTGCCAGCAGTTTAAAACAGGGGGACACTGAAGCTTTCTTT. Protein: CASSLKQGDTEAFF.

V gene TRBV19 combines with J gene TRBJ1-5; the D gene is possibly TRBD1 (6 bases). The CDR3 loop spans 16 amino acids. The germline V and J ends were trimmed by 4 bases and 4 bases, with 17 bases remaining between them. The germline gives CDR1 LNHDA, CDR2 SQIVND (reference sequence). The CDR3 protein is CASSTGGGAKNQPQHF. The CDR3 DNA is TGTGCCAGTAGTACCGGTGGGGGGGCGAAGAATCAGCCCCAGCATTTT. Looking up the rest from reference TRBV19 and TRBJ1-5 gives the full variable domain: DGGITQSPKYLFRKEGQNVTLSCEQNLNHDAMYWYRQDPGQGLRLIYYSQIVNDFQKGDIAEGYSVSREKKESFPLTVTSAQKNPTAFYLCASSTGGGAKNQPQHFGDGTRLSIL.

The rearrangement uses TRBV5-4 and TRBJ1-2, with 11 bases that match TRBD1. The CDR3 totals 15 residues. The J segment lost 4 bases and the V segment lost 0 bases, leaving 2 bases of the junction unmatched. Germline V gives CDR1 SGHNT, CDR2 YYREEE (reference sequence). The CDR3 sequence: CASSLEGTGGYGYTF. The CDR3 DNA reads TGTGCCAGCAGCTTGGAAGGGACAGGGGGCTATGGCTACACCTTC. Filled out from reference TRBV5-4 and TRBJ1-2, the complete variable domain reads ETGVTQSPTHLIKTRGQQVTLRCSSQSGHNTVSWYQQALGQGPQFIFQYYREEENGRGNFPPRFSGLQFPNYSSELNVNALELDDSALYLCASSLEGTGGYGYTFGSGTRLTVV.

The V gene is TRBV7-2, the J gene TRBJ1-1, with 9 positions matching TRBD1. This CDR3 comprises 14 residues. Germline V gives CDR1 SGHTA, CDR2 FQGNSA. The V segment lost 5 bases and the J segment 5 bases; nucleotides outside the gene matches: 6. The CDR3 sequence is CASSTGQGRTEAFF. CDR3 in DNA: TGTGCCAGCAGCACCGGACAGGGGAGAACTGAAGCTTTCTTT.

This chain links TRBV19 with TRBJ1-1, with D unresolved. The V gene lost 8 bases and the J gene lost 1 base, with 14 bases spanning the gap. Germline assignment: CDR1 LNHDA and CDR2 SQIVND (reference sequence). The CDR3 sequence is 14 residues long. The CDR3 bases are TGTGCCAGTTCCTCGGGAATCACGAACACTGAAGCTTTCTTT. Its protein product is CASSSGITNTEAFF.

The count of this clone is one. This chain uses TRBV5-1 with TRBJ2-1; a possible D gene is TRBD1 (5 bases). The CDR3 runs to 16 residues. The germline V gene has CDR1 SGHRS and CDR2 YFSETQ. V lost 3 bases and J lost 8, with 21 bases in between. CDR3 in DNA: TGCGCCAGCAGCTCCTCTGGGGCAGGGATCGTGGATGAGCAGTTCTTC. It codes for CASSSSGAGIVDEQFF.

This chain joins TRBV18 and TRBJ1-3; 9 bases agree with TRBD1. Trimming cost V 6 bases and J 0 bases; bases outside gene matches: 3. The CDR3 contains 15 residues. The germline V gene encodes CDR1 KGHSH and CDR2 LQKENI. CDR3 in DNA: TGTGCCAGCTCTCTGGACAGGGGCTCTGGAAACACCATATATTTT. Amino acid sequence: CASSLDRGSGNTIYF.

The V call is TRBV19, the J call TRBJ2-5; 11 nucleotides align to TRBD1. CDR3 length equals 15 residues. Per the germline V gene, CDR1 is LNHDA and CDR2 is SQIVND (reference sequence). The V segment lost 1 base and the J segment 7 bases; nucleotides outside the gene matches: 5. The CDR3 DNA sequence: TGTGCCAGTAGTATAGGGACAGGGGGCGGCGGGACCCAGTACTTC. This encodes CASSIGTGGGGTQYF.

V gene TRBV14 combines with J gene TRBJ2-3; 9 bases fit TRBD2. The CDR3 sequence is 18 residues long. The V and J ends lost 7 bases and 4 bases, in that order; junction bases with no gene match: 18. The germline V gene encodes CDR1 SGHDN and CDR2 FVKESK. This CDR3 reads CASNHRSVAGESADTQYF. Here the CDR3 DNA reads TGTGCCAGCAACCACCGATCTGTAGCGGGGGAGTCGGCAGATACGCAGTATTTT.

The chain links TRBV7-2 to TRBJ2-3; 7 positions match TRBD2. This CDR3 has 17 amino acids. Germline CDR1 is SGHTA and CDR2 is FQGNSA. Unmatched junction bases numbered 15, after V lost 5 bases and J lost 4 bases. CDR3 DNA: TGTGCCAGCAGCCACCTACGGGACTACCCTGCGGCAGATACGCAGTATTTT. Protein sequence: CASSHLRDYPAADTQYF.

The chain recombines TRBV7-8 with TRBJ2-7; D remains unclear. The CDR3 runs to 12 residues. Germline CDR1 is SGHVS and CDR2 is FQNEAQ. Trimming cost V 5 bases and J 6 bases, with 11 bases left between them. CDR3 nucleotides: TGTGCCAGCAGCCCGGTTTGGAGCGAGCAGTACTTC. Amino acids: CASSPVWSEQYF.

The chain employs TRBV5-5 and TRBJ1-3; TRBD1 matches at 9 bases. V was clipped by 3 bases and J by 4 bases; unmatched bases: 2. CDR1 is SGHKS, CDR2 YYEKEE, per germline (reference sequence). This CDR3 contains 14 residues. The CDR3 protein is CASSSTGGGNTIYF. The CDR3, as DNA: TGTGCCAGCAGCTCCACAGGGGGCGGAAACACCATATATTTT.

The chain's CDR3 is CASSSPDRGPGYTF. For the CDR3, the DNA is TGTGCCAGTAGTAGCCCGGACAGGGGCCCCGGCTACACCTTC. V usage is TRBV19 and J usage is TRBJ1-2, with 9 bases fitting TRBD1. This CDR3 has 14 amino acids. V lost 4 bases, J lost 8 bases, and 8 bases stayed unmatched. The germline V gene encodes CDR1 LNHDA and CDR2 SQIVND (reference sequence).

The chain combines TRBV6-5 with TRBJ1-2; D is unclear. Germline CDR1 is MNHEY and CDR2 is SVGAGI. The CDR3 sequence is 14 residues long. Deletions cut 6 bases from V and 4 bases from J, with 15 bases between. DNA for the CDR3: TGTGCCAGCAGGGCTGCGGCGCAGCCCTATGGCTACACCTTC. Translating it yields CASRAAAQPYGYTF.

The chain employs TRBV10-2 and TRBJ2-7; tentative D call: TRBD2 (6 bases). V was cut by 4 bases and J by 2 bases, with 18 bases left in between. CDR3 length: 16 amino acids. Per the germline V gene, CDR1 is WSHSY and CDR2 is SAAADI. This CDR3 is CASSAEHSGATYEQYF. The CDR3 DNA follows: TGCGCCAGCAGTGCTGAACATAGCGGAGCAACCTACGAGCAGTACTTC.

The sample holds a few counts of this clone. CDR3 loop: CASSARQGPAEGGELFF. As DNA, the CDR3 is TGTGCCAGCAGCGCCAGACAGGGGCCCGCGGAGGGCGGGGAGCTGTTTTTT. This sequence joins TRBV7-3 and TRBJ2-2; 8 nucleotides line up with TRBD1. Unmatched junction bases numbered 15, after V lost 5 bases and J lost 7 bases. Germline lookup yields CDR1 SGHTA and CDR2 FQGTGA. The CDR3 runs to 17 residues.

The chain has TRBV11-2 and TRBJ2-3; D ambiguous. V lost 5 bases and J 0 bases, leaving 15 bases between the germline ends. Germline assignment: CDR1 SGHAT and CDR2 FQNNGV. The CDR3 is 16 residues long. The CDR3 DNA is TGTGCCAGCAGCAATCAGATCCGTTCTAGCACAGATACGCAGTATTTT. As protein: CASSNQIRSSTDTQYF.